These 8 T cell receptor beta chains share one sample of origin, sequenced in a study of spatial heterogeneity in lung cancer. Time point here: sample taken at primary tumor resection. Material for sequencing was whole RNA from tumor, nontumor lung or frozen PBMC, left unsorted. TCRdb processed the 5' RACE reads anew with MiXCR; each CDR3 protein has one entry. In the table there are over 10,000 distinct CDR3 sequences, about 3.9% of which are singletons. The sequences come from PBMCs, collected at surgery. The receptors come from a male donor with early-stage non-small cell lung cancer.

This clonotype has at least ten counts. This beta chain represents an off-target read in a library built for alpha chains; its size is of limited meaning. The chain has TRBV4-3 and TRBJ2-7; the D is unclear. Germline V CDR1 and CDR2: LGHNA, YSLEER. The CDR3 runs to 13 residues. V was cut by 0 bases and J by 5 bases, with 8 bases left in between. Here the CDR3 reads CASSQDFEDEQYF. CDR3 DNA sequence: TGCGCCAGCAGCCAAGATTTCGAGGACGAGCAGTACTTC.

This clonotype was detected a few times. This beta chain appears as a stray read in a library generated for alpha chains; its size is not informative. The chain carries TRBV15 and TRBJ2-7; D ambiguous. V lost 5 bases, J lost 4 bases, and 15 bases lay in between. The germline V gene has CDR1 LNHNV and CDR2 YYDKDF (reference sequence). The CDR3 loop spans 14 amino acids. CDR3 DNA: TGTGCCACCAGCCCCCGCTCCCCCCCTTACGAGCAGTACTTC. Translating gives CATSPRSPPYEQYF.

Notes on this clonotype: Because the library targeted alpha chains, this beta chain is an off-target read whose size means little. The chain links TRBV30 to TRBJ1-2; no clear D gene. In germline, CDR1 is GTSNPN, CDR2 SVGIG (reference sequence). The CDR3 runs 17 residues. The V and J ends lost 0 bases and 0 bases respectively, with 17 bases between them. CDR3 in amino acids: CAWSVGSPLPPNYGYTF. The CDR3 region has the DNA TGTGCCTGGAGTGTAGGGTCCCCACTACCTCCTAACTATGGCTACACCTTC.

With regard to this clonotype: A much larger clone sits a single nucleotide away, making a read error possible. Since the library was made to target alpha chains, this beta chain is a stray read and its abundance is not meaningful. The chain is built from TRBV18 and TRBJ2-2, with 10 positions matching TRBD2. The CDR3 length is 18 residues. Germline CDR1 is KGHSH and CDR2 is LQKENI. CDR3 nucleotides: TGTGCCAGCTCCCCACGTTCGGGACTAGCGAGAGTCACCGGGGAGCTGTTTTTT. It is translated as CASSPRSGLARVTGELFF.

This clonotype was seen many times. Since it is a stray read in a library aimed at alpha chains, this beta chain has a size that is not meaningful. CDR3 nucleotide sequence: TGTGCCAGCAGCCCTACAGGGGGCAGGGAGACCCAGTACTTC. Its translation is CASSPTGGRETQYF. The chain links TRBV7-8 to TRBJ2-5, with 9 bases aligning to TRBD1. V was pared by 5 bases and J by 5 bases, with 6 bases of the junction left unmatched. This CDR3 region has 14 residues. Germline-derived CDR1 and CDR2 are SGHVS and FQNEAQ.

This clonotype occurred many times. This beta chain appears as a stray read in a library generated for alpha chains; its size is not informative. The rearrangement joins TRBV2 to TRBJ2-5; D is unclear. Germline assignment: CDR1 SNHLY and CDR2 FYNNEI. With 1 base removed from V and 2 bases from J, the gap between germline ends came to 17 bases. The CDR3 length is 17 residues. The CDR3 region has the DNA TGTGCCAGCAGTGAAGAAGACGGATTCCGAACGCAAGAGACCCAGTACTTC. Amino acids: CASSEEDGFRTQETQYF.

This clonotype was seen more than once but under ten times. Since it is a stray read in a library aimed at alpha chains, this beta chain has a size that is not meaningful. The CDR3 spells CASSLAASQSYNEQFF. As DNA, the CDR3 is TGTGCCAGCAGCTTAGCCGCTAGCCAATCCTACAATGAGCAGTTCTTC. The V call is TRBV7-8, the J call TRBJ2-1; weak D call: TRBD2 (5 bases). The germline gives CDR1 SGHVS, CDR2 FQNEAQ. Trimming cost V 0 bases and J 1 base, with 10 bases left between them. The CDR3 is 16 residues long.

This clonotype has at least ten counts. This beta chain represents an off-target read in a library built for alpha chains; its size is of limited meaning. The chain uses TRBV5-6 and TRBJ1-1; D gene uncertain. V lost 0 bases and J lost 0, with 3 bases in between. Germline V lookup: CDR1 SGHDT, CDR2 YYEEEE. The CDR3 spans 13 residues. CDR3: CASSLVMNTEAFF. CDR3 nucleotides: TGTGCCAGCAGCTTGGTAATGAACACTGAAGCTTTCTTT.